Below, 29 T cell receptor beta chains from the same sample are listed, as sequenced in a study of cytomegalovirus exposure and HLA in healthy donors. Amplification used 60 Vbeta primers and 13 Jbeta primers. The repertoire was sequenced with immunoSEQ multiplex PCR; TCRdb's copy has only in-frame clones and lacks some. The data contain 55,000 to 80,000 clones, around four fifths of them seen just once; the ten biggest clones take up approximately 9.7%. Source material: PBMCs. The receptors stem from a man aged 40-50 years in good health and CMV-seronegative.

This clone has more than one count but fewer than ten. The chain carries TRBV6-5 and TRBJ1-1; TRBD1 is a possible D gene (5 bases). With 7 bases removed from V and 10 bases from J, the gap between germline ends came to 19 bases. This CDR3 comprises 13 residues. Per the germline V gene, CDR1 is MNHEY and CDR2 is SVGAGI. The CDR3 nucleotides read TGTGCCAGCACTCCGCCTGAAGGGGTGACAGCTTTCTTT. As protein: CASTPPEGVTAFF.

The chain is built from TRBV6-5 and TRBJ2-3; 8 bases are a match to TRBD2. V gave up 4 bases and J gave up 3 bases; unmatched junction bases: 3. Germline-derived CDR1 and CDR2 are MNHEY and SVGAGI. The CDR3 contains 14 residues. CDR3 sequence reads: CASSSAGDTDTQYF. CDR3 coding DNA: TGTGCCAGCAGTTCAGCGGGGGATACAGATACGCAGTATTTT.

The chain has TRBV25-1 and TRBJ2-2; 8 nucleotides line up with TRBD1. After removal of 6 bases from V and 4 bases from J, the junction contained 7 bases not matched to a gene. The CDR3 has 15 amino acids. Per the germline V gene, CDR1 is MGHDK and CDR2 is SYGVNS. The CDR3: CASRQGELSTGELFF. The CDR3 DNA reads as TGTGCCAGCAGACAGGGGGAGCTAAGCACCGGGGAGCTGTTTTTT. Together with reference TRBV25-1 and TRBJ2-2, the CDR3 gives the full variable domain: EADIYQTPRYLVIGTGKKITLECSQTMGHDKMYWYQQDPGMELHLIHYSYGVNSTEKGDLSSESTVSRIRTEHFPLTLESARPSHTSQYLCASRQGELSTGELFFGEGSRLTVL.

The chain is built from TRBV29-1 and TRBJ1-1, with D possibly matching TRBD1 (5 bases). There are 14 residues in the CDR3. Germline-derived CDR1 and CDR2 are SQVTM and ANQGSEA. Trimming left V 5 bases short and J 4 bases short, with 17 bases between. The CDR3 spells CSVPSGGASTEAFF. CDR3 nucleotides: TGCAGCGTTCCCTCCGGGGGAGCGAGCACTGAAGCTTTCTTT.

The sample holds a few counts of this clone. V usage is TRBV6-6 and J usage is TRBJ2-7; possible D gene TRBD1, 5 bases. Trimming removed 8 bases from V and 4 bases from J, with 18 bases in between. CDR1 is MNHNY and CDR2 is SVGAGI in the germline V gene (reference sequence). The CDR3 is 14 amino acids. CDR3 loop: CASGKQAGMYEQYF. The CDR3 nucleotides are TGTGCCAGCGGTAAGCAGGCAGGGATGTACGAGCAGTACTTC.

This clone was seen once. The chain has TRBV4-1 and TRBJ1-5; possibly TRBD1 for D (5 bases). The CDR3 is made up of 14 amino acids. From germline, CDR1 is MGHRA and CDR2 YSYEKL. Deletions cut 4 bases from V and 2 bases from J, with 9 bases between. The CDR3 DNA is TGCGCCAGCAGCCCGGGAGGGGGCAATCAGCCCCAGCATTTT. Its protein product is CASSPGGGNQPQHF.

This chain joins TRBV6-5 and TRBJ2-2, with D unresolved. V lost 7 bases, J lost 2 bases, and 11 bases lay in between. Germline lookup yields CDR1 MNHEY and CDR2 SVGAGI. CDR3 length: 14 residues. CDR3 in DNA: TGTGCCAGCACCCTCGGAGCTAACACCGGGGAGCTGTTTTTT. It encodes CASTLGANTGELFF.

This clone has a single count. V usage is TRBV5-4 and J usage is TRBJ1-3, with a possible D match to TRBD1 (6 bases). This CDR3 comprises 16 residues. Germline assignment: CDR1 SGHNT and CDR2 YYREEE (reference sequence). The V end was cut by 4 bases, the J end by 0 bases, with 14 bases between. The CDR3 loop is CASSRDRPDSGNTIYF. The CDR3 DNA reads as TGTGCCAGCAGCCGCGACAGGCCCGACTCTGGAAACACCATATATTTT.

The rearrangement joins TRBV6-9 to TRBJ2-5, with 8 bases matching TRBD1. The germline V gene encodes CDR1 MNHGY and CDR2 SVAAGI. The CDR3 is made up of 16 amino acids. The V gene end was trimmed by 2 bases and the J gene end by 0 bases; junction bases not matched to a gene: 5. Here the CDR3 DNA reads TGTGCCAGCAGTTATAGGCGGGACAGGTACCAAGAGACCCAGTACTTC. Protein: CASSYRRDRYQETQYF.

This clone has more than one count but fewer than ten. The chain has TRBV6-1 and TRBJ2-7, with D possibly being TRBD2 (5 bases). V lost 1 base and J 2 bases, leaving 9 bases between the germline ends. This CDR3 region has 14 residues. Germline loops: CDR1 MNHNS, CDR2 SASEGT. The CDR3 is CASSEGGFPYEQYF. The CDR3 DNA follows: TGTGCCAGCAGTGAAGGAGGGTTCCCCTACGAGCAGTACTTC.

This sequence joins TRBV7-2 and TRBJ2-1, with TRBD2 matching over 14 bases. There are 15 residues in the CDR3. Per the germline V gene, CDR1 is SGHTA and CDR2 is FQGNSA. Trimming removed 7 bases from V and 8 bases from J; junction bases left unmatched: 7. The CDR3 DNA reads as TGTGCCAGCACCTTGGGACTAGCGGGAGTGGATGAGCAGTTCTTC. Translation gives CASTLGLAGVDEQFF.

The rearrangement links TRBV5-1 to TRBJ2-5; D is undetermined. The CDR3 totals 14 residues. Germline assignment: CDR1 SGHRS and CDR2 YFSETQ. Trimming took off 4 bases at V and 2 bases at J, with 12 bases between the two ends. The CDR3 region has the DNA TGCGCCAGCAGCCCCCCCACCACACAAGAGACCCAGTACTTC. This gives the protein CASSPPTTQETQYF.

Of note for this clone: No conserved phenylalanine or tryptophan ends this CDR3, so it is likely a read error. The rearrangement uses TRBV11-2 and TRBJ1-2; D ambiguous. This CDR3 has 15 residues. V was shortened by 0 bases and J by 3 bases, with 11 bases between the two germline ends. Germline V gives CDR1 SGHAT, CDR2 FQNNGV. The CDR3 DNA is TGTGCCAGCAGCTTAGAGTCATACGGAGACTATGGCTACACCCTC. It codes for CASSLESYGDYGYTL.

The V and J genes are TRBV27 and TRBJ1-6, with D perhaps matching TRBD1 (6 bases). V lost 5 bases and J lost 11, with 16 bases in between. CDR3 length: 14 residues. CDR1 is MNHEY, CDR2 SMNVEV, per germline (reference sequence). CDR3 nucleotides: TGTGCCAGCAGTCCCGGGACATCGGTCGCACCCCTCCACTTT. Its translation: CASSPGTSVAPLHF.

The J gene is TRBJ2-7, the V gene TRBV6-6, with TRBD1 matching 10 bases. The CDR3 covers 16 residues. V dropped 2 bases and J dropped 5; count of bases not matched to a gene: 9. Germline V gene data show CDR1 as MNHNY and CDR2 as SVGAGI (reference sequence). The CDR3 is CASSYLSPGQGNEQYF. CDR3 nucleotides: TGTGCCAGCAGTTACCTGAGTCCGGGACAGGGGAACGAGCAGTACTTC.

The V call is TRBV18, the J call TRBJ1-2, with D unresolved. Looked up from germline, CDR1 is KGHSH and CDR2 is LQKENI. V was pared by 3 bases and J by 7 bases, with 12 bases between. The CDR3 contains 13 residues. The CDR3: CASSPEGFSGYTF. The CDR3 region has the DNA TGTGCCAGCTCACCGGAGGGTTTTAGTGGCTACACCTTC.

The rearrangement uses TRBV11-2 and TRBJ1-6; D is undetermined. The V and J ends lost 1 base and 9 bases respectively, with 10 bases between them. CDR1 and CDR2 from the germline V gene are SGHAT and FQNNGV. The CDR3 length is 14 residues. CDR3 nucleotide sequence: TGTGCCAGCAGCTTAGGGGAGGGTGTTTCACCCCTCCACTTT. It translates to CASSLGEGVSPLHF.

This clone turned up a few times. A junction end diverges from the germline sequence, so it may reflect a read error. This rearrangement joins TRBV2 to TRBJ2-7; TRBD2 agrees at 7 bases. The germline gives CDR1 SNHLY, CDR2 FYNNEI. The CDR3 sequence is 13 residues long. CDR3 nucleotides: TGTTCCAGCAGGGAAGGGAGGGCCTACGAGCAGTACTTC. Its translation is CSSREGRAYEQYF.

This clone came up a few times. This chain uses TRBV5-4 with TRBJ1-1, with no clear D. V was cut by 4 bases and J by 1 base, with 8 bases left in between. CDR1 is SGHNT and CDR2 is YYREEE in the germline V gene (reference sequence). CDR3 length equals 13 residues. Here the CDR3 DNA reads TGTGCCAGCAGCCTTTATTCGAACACTGAAGCTTTCTTT. Translated: CASSLYSNTEAFF.

This clone was counted once. The DNA for the CDR3 is TGTGCCAGTAGGAGACCGGTGGGAGGTGGAGTAAATCAGCCCCAGCATTTT. It translates to CASRRPVGGGVNQPQHF. This sequence joins TRBV19 and TRBJ1-5; unclear D gene. Germline V lookup: CDR1 LNHDA, CDR2 SQIVND (reference sequence). The CDR3 runs to 17 residues. Trimming took 6 bases from V and 4 from J, leaving 22 bases between them.

The gene calls are TRBV7-9 and TRBJ2-2; no definite D call. The CDR3 sequence is 13 residues long. Germline assignment: CDR1 SEHNR and CDR2 FQNEAQ (reference sequence). Trimming shortened V by 6 bases and J by 6 bases, and 11 bases separated the two germline ends. The CDR3 region has the DNA TGTGCCAGCAGAAACAGCTTTGCCGGGGAGCTGTTTTTT. Translation: CASRNSFAGELFF.

This clone was seen more than once but under ten times. The J gene is TRBJ1-1, the V gene TRBV5-1, with D uncertain. This CDR3 has 12 residues. Trimming took off 4 bases at V and 11 bases at J, with 15 bases between the two ends. Germline V gives CDR1 SGHRS, CDR2 YFSETQ. Here the CDR3 DNA reads TGCGCCAGCAGCGAACCGGGAACCGAGGCTTTCTTT. Its protein is CASSEPGTEAFF.

The genes are TRBV5-5 and TRBJ2-7; D remains unclear. Trimming removed 0 bases from V and 3 bases from J, with 13 bases in between. CDR3 size: 15 residues. Germline values: CDR1 SGHKS, CDR2 YYEKEE (reference sequence). The CDR3: CASSLGQAVYYEQYF. CDR3 in DNA: TGTGCCAGCAGCTTGGGACAAGCAGTATACTACGAGCAGTACTTC. The complete variable domain, with remaining parts taken from reference TRBV5-5 and TRBJ2-7, reads DAGVTQSPTHLIKTRGQQVTLRCSPISGHKSVSWYQQVLGQGPQFIFQYYEKEERGRGNFPDRFSARQFPNYSSELNVNALLLGDSALYLCASSLGQAVYYEQYFGPGTRLTVT.

This clone was found a few times. The chain carries TRBV6-1 and TRBJ2-1, with 8 bases aligning to TRBD1. Germline V gene sequence: CDR1 MNHNS, CDR2 SASEGT. The CDR3 loop spans 11 amino acids. V dropped 6 bases and J dropped 15; count of bases not matched to a gene: 7. As DNA, the CDR3 is TGTGCCAGCAGGAAGGACAGGGTAGCGTTCTTC. Translated, it gives CASRKDRVAFF.

This clone was seen a handful of times. This chain links TRBV7-9 with TRBJ1-1; D unresolved. CDR1 and CDR2 from the germline V gene are SEHNR and FQNEAQ (reference sequence). Trimming shortened V by 5 bases and J by 4 bases, and 8 bases separated the two germline ends. CDR3 length equals 12 residues. The CDR3 sequence is CASSLVSTEAFF. The CDR3 DNA follows: TGTGCCAGCAGCCTGGTGAGCACTGAAGCTTTCTTT.

A remark on this clone: Other DNA sequences of this sample code for an identical CDR3. The rearrangement uses TRBV7-9 and TRBJ2-2, with 7 bases aligning to TRBD1. CDR3 size: 14 residues. The V segment lost 3 bases and the J segment 4 bases; nucleotides outside the gene matches: 2. In germline, CDR1 is SEHNR, CDR2 FQNEAQ (reference sequence). The CDR3 nucleotides read TGTGCCAGCAGCTTCGACAGGGCCACCGGGGAGCTGTTTTTT. Amino acid sequence: CASSFDRATGELFF.

V is TRBV18 and J is TRBJ2-1; D ambiguous. The CDR3 spans 12 residues. Germline V gene lookup returns CDR1 KGHSH and CDR2 LQKENI. V lost 6 bases and J 4 bases, leaving 7 bases between the germline ends. The CDR3 protein is CASSLSYNEQFF. CDR3 sequence (DNA): TGTGCCAGCTCGCTATCGTACAATGAGCAGTTCTTC.

The table lists this clone with a count of one. This sequence joins TRBV12-5 and TRBJ2-2; TRBD2 is a possible D gene (6 bases). This CDR3 has 14 residues. Trimming removed 0 bases from V and 4 bases from J, with 6 bases in between. Germline-derived CDR1 and CDR2 are LGHNT and FRNRAP. The CDR3 protein is CASGLVGSTGELFF. The CDR3 coding sequence is TGTGCTAGTGGTTTGGTCGGGAGCACCGGGGAGCTGTTTTTT.

The J gene is TRBJ1-5, the V gene TRBV19; TRBD1 aligns across 7 bases. Germline lookup yields CDR1 LNHDA and CDR2 SQIVND (reference sequence). This CDR3 is built from 12 residues. V gave up 5 bases and J gave up 11 bases; unmatched junction bases: 6. The CDR3: CASSPGGRTQHF. CDR3 sequence (DNA): TGTGCCAGTAGTCCAGGGGGTAGGACCCAGCATTTT.